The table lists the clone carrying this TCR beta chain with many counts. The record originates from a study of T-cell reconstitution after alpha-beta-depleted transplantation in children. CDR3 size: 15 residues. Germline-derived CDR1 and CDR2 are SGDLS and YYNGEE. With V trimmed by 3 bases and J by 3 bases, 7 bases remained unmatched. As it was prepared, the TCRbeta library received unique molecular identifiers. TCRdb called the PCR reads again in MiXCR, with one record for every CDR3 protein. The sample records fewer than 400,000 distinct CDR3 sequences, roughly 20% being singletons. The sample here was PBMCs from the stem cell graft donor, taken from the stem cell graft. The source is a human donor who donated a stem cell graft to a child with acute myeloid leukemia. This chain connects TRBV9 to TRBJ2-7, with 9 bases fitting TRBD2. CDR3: CASSEGTSRYYEQYF. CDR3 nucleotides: TGTGCCAGCAGCGAGGGGACTAGCAGATACTACGAGCAGTACTTC.